A selection of T cell receptor beta chains follows, all from one sample in a study of blood T cells in healthy people across ages. TCRdb fed the 5' RACE reads into MiXCR, producing one record per CDR3 protein. The sample lists 550,000 to 750,000 distinct CDR3 sequences; around 20% were seen once. Specimen: blood. Every receptor here comes from a man aged 65 to 85 in good health. The CDR3 runs from the conserved cysteine through the conserved F or W. A D gene is named only where the DNA matches it firmly. Clone size is not always given. Where it is, it says once, few, many or a class for expanded clones.

j_gene: TRBJ2-7; d_gene: TRBD2; v_gene: TRBV2; abundance: NA; CDR3nt: TGTGCCAGCAGGGGGGGACTAGCGGGAATCTACGAGCAGTACTTC; CDR3aa: CASRGGLAGIYEQYF
j_gene: TRBJ1-2; d_gene: NA; v_gene: TRBV4-1; abundance: NA; CDR3nt: TGCGCCAGCAGCCATAGTGGGTCAGGAGGCTATGGCTACACCTTC; CDR3aa: CASSHSGSGGYGYTF
j_gene: TRBJ1-2; d_gene: NA; v_gene: TRBV11-2; abundance: few; CDR3nt: TGTGCCAGCAGCCCCCCGGGGGGCGAAAACTATGGCTACACCTTC; CDR3aa: CASSPPGGENYGYTF
j_gene: TRBJ1-1; d_gene: NA; v_gene: TRBV20-1; abundance: few; CDR3nt: TGCAGTGCTAGATGGGACCGGAACACTGAAGCTTTCTTT; CDR3aa: CSARWDRNTEAFF
j_gene: TRBJ1-4; d_gene: NA; v_gene: TRBV20-1; abundance: few; CDR3nt: TGCAGTGCTAGAGACAGGGTGAGGGGGACTAATGAAAAACTGTTTTTT; CDR3aa: CSARDRVRGTNEKLFF
j_gene: TRBJ2-5; d_gene: TRBD2; v_gene: TRBV20-1; abundance: few; CDR3nt: TGCAGTGCTAGAGCCACTAGCGGGACCCAAGAGACCCAGTACTTC; CDR3aa: CSARATSGTQETQYF
j_gene: TRBJ1-5; d_gene: TRBD1; v_gene: TRBV25-1; abundance: few; CDR3nt: TGTGCCAGCGAACCTTGGACAGGGAAGGAGGCAGATACGCAGCATTTT; CDR3aa: CASEPWTGKEADTQHF
j_gene: TRBJ1-1; d_gene: NA; v_gene: TRBV5-1; abundance: few; CDR3nt: TGCGCCAGCAGCGCACAAGGGCCTGTAACTGAAGCTTTCTTT; CDR3aa: CASSAQGPVTEAFF
j_gene: TRBJ1-4; d_gene: TRBD1; v_gene: TRBV3-1; abundance: NA; CDR3nt: TGTGCCAGCAGTCTAGAGACGGGACAGGGAAGAGAAAAACTGTTTTTT; CDR3aa: CASSLETGQGREKLFF
j_gene: TRBJ2-1; d_gene: TRBD2; v_gene: TRBV7-2; abundance: NA; CDR3nt: TGTGCCAGCAGCTCCCGAGCTAGCGGAGCATACAATGAGCAGTTCTTC; CDR3aa: CASSSRASGAYNEQFF
j_gene: TRBJ1-5; d_gene: NA; v_gene: TRBV10-3; abundance: NA; CDR3nt: TGTGCCATCAGTGAGTCTTTAGCGGCAGCTCATCAGCCCCAGCATTTT; CDR3aa: CAISESLAAAHQPQHF
j_gene: TRBJ2-1; d_gene: NA; v_gene: TRBV6-2/TRBV6-3; abundance: many; CDR3nt: TGTGCCAGCAGTTACCTGGTCAATGAGCAGTTCTTC; CDR3aa: CASSYLVNEQFF
j_gene: TRBJ2-1; d_gene: NA; v_gene: TRBV29-1; abundance: NA; CDR3nt: TGCAGCGTCAGAGGGGGGGAGGGCCTTCACAGTGAGCAGTTCTTC; CDR3aa: CSVRGGEGLHSEQFF
j_gene: TRBJ1-1; d_gene: NA; v_gene: TRBV27; abundance: NA; CDR3nt: TGTGCCAGCAGAATTAACGGATACGGTGAAGCTTTCTTT; CDR3aa: CASRINGYGEAFF
j_gene: TRBJ2-7; d_gene: NA; v_gene: TRBV6-5; abundance: few; CDR3nt: TGTGCCAGCAGTCCCGGACTGGAGCAGTACTTC; CDR3aa: CASSPGLEQYF
j_gene: TRBJ2-1; d_gene: TRBD2; v_gene: TRBV12-3/TRBV12-4; abundance: many; CDR3nt: TGTGCCAGCACCGTCTGGGGGACTAGCGGTTACAATGAGCAGTTCTTC; CDR3aa: CASTVWGTSGYNEQFF
j_gene: TRBJ2-1; d_gene: NA; v_gene: TRBV25-1; abundance: few; CDR3nt: TGTGCCAGCTCCGACACCGGGCCCAACTCCTACAATGAGCAGTTCTTC; CDR3aa: CASSDTGPNSYNEQFF
j_gene: TRBJ2-1; d_gene: TRBD2; v_gene: TRBV28; abundance: many; CDR3nt: TGTGCCAGCAGGACCGGACTAGCGGAACAGTTCTTC; CDR3aa: CASRTGLAEQFF
j_gene: TRBJ1-3; d_gene: NA; v_gene: TRBV20-1; abundance: NA; CDR3nt: TGCAGTGCTTCCGCTGGGACACTCTCTGGAAACACCATATATTTT; CDR3aa: CSASAGTLSGNTIYF
j_gene: TRBJ1-5; d_gene: NA; v_gene: TRBV9; abundance: few; CDR3nt: TGTGCCAGCAGCGTAGAGGGAGATCCGAATCAGCCCCAGCATTTT; CDR3aa: CASSVEGDPNQPQHF
j_gene: TRBJ2-4; d_gene: NA; v_gene: TRBV20-1; abundance: NA; CDR3nt: TGCAGTGCTCCTGAGACTAGTCGTGCCAAAAACATTCAGTACTTC; CDR3aa: CSAPETSRAKNIQYF
j_gene: TRBJ2-1; d_gene: NA; v_gene: TRBV15; abundance: NA; CDR3nt: TGTGCCACCAGCAGAGGTAGGAGCAATGAGCAGTTCTTC; CDR3aa: CATSRGRSNEQFF
j_gene: TRBJ1-5; d_gene: NA; v_gene: TRBV7-2; abundance: NA; CDR3nt: TGTGCCAGCAGCTTAGACGGGAAAGGCACAGATACGCAGCATTTT; CDR3aa: CASSLDGKGTDTQHF
j_gene: TRBJ2-6; d_gene: NA; v_gene: TRBV4-1; abundance: NA; CDR3nt: TGCGCCAGCAGCCAAGAAGGATGGGGGCGTGGGGCCAACGTCCTGACTTTC; CDR3aa: CASSQEGWGRGANVLTF
j_gene: TRBJ2-5; d_gene: TRBD2; v_gene: TRBV9; abundance: NA; CDR3nt: TGTGCCAGCAGCCCCAGCTCCAAACTAGCGGGGGGCCCCCAAGAGACCCAGTACTTC; CDR3aa: CASSPSSKLAGGPQETQYF
j_gene: TRBJ1-5; d_gene: NA; v_gene: TRBV15; abundance: many; CDR3nt: TGTGCCACCAGCAGAGGGGCAGGAGGCAATCAGCCCCAGCATTTT; CDR3aa: CATSRGAGGNQPQHF
j_gene: TRBJ1-4; d_gene: NA; v_gene: TRBV20-1; abundance: few; CDR3nt: TGCAGTGCCAAACCCCTGACCGGGAAAGAGGGTGAAAAACTGTTTTTT; CDR3aa: CSAKPLTGKEGEKLFF
j_gene: TRBJ1-2; d_gene: NA; v_gene: TRBV29-1; abundance: NA; CDR3nt: TGCAGCGTTGAGGTTGCAGGGGAAGCTAACTATGGCTACACCTTC; CDR3aa: CSVEVAGEANYGYTF
j_gene: TRBJ2-3; d_gene: TRBD2; v_gene: TRBV6-5; abundance: NA; CDR3nt: TGTGCCAGCAAGATCGGGGGGTCCACAGATACGCAGTATTTT; CDR3aa: CASKIGGSTDTQYF
j_gene: TRBJ1-5; d_gene: NA; v_gene: TRBV4-3; abundance: few; CDR3nt: TGCGCCAGCAGCCAAGGGAGCGGGAGCAATCAGCCCCAGCATTTT; CDR3aa: CASSQGSGSNQPQHF
j_gene: TRBJ1-5; d_gene: NA; v_gene: TRBV11-2; abundance: NA; CDR3nt: TGTGCCAGCAGCCCTGGGACTAAACCCAATCAGCCCCAGCATTTT; CDR3aa: CASSPGTKPNQPQHF
j_gene: TRBJ2-4; d_gene: NA; v_gene: TRBV29-1; abundance: NA; CDR3nt: TGCAGCGTTGAAATAGGAGCTCAGGGGGGAAACATTCAGTACTTC; CDR3aa: CSVEIGAQGGNIQYF
j_gene: TRBJ2-1; d_gene: TRBD2; v_gene: TRBV28; abundance: NA; CDR3nt: TGTGCCAGCAGTTTATCCACTAGCGGCAGTTGGGACAATGCGCAGTTCTTC; CDR3aa: CASSLSTSGSWDNAQFF
j_gene: TRBJ2-7; d_gene: NA; v_gene: TRBV7-6; abundance: NA; CDR3nt: TGTGCCAGCGGAGGCGGCAGGAGCTCCTACGAGCAGTACTTC; CDR3aa: CASGGGRSSYEQYF
j_gene: TRBJ2-5; d_gene: NA; v_gene: TRBV3-1; abundance: NA; CDR3nt: TGTGCCGGCAGCCAGGACCCGGGAGCCTCGGGGACCCAGTACTTC; CDR3aa: CAGSQDPGASGTQYF
j_gene: TRBJ2-1; d_gene: NA; v_gene: TRBV18; abundance: few; CDR3nt: TGTGCCAGCTCACCCGTGACTAGTTCCAATGAGCAGTTCTTC; CDR3aa: CASSPVTSSNEQFF
j_gene: TRBJ2-7; d_gene: TRBD2; v_gene: TRBV7-2; abundance: NA; CDR3nt: TGTGCCAGCAGCTCTCGGACTAGCGGGAGGAACGAGCAGTACTTC; CDR3aa: CASSSRTSGRNEQYF
j_gene: TRBJ1-1; d_gene: NA; v_gene: TRBV2; abundance: few; CDR3nt: TGTGCCAGCCAAAAGGAGGGGGGCACTGAAGCTTTCTTT; CDR3aa: CASQKEGGTEAFF
j_gene: TRBJ2-7; d_gene: TRBD1; v_gene: TRBV5-1; abundance: NA; CDR3nt: TGCGCCAGCAGCTGGGGAACAGGGGTATACGAGCAGTACTTC; CDR3aa: CASSWGTGVYEQYF
j_gene: TRBJ2-7; d_gene: TRBD2; v_gene: TRBV12-3/TRBV12-4; abundance: NA; CDR3nt: TGTGCCAGTCAGACTAGCGGGAGCTACGAGCAGTACTTC; CDR3aa: CASQTSGSYEQYF
j_gene: TRBJ1-2; d_gene: NA; v_gene: TRBV20-1; abundance: few; CDR3nt: TGCAGTGCTAGAGATTCGGGATCTACAGGGTTTAGTGCTAACTATGGCTACACCTTC; CDR3aa: CSARDSGSTGFSANYGYTF
j_gene: TRBJ1-1; d_gene: NA; v_gene: TRBV7-9; abundance: NA; CDR3nt: TGTGCCAGCAGCTTACACGGTGTCATGAACACTGAAGCTTTCTTT; CDR3aa: CASSLHGVMNTEAFF
j_gene: TRBJ1-1; d_gene: NA; v_gene: TRBV7-9; abundance: few; CDR3nt: TGTGCCAGCAGCTTAGAACCCTACACTGAAGCTTTCTTT; CDR3aa: CASSLEPYTEAFF
j_gene: TRBJ2-1; d_gene: TRBD2; v_gene: TRBV10-3; abundance: NA; CDR3nt: TGTGCCATCAGTGCTACTAGCGGGAGGCGGGAAAATGAGCAGTTCTTC; CDR3aa: CAISATSGRRENEQFF
j_gene: TRBJ2-5; d_gene: NA; v_gene: TRBV7-2; abundance: NA; CDR3nt: TGTGCCAGCAGCGTAGTAGGGGCTCGGACCCAGTACTTC; CDR3aa: CASSVVGARTQYF
j_gene: TRBJ2-5; d_gene: NA; v_gene: TRBV20-1; abundance: few; CDR3nt: TGCAGTGCTAGAGGGCCCCCGGGGGTGGAGACCCAGTACTTC; CDR3aa: CSARGPPGVETQYF
j_gene: TRBJ2-3; d_gene: TRBD1; v_gene: TRBV29-1; abundance: few; CDR3nt: TGCAGCGTTGAAAAGGACTCAGGGGGCAGGCAGTATTTT; CDR3aa: CSVEKDSGGRQYF
j_gene: TRBJ1-1; d_gene: NA; v_gene: TRBV20-1; abundance: few; CDR3nt: TGCAGTGCTGGCGGTGGGCAGGGGATGAGGGTCACTGAAGCTTTCTTT; CDR3aa: CSAGGGQGMRVTEAFF
j_gene: TRBJ2-7; d_gene: TRBD1; v_gene: TRBV6-6; abundance: NA; CDR3nt: TGTGCCAGCAGTCAGGGGACAGGGATTAACTTC; CDR3aa: CASSQGTGINF
j_gene: TRBJ2-7; d_gene: NA; v_gene: TRBV29-1; abundance: many; CDR3nt: TGCAGCGTTGAAGATCGAGGTCAATACGAGCAGTACTTC; CDR3aa: CSVEDRGQYEQYF
j_gene: TRBJ1-3; d_gene: TRBD1; v_gene: TRBV5-1; abundance: few; CDR3nt: TGCGCCAGCAGGGGACAGGCCCACTCTGGAAACACCATATATTTT; CDR3aa: CASRGQAHSGNTIYF
j_gene: TRBJ2-5; d_gene: NA; v_gene: TRBV6-2/TRBV6-3; abundance: NA; CDR3nt: TGTGCCAGCAGTTACGCAACGACAGCACAGACCATCAAAGAAGAGACCCAGTACTTC; CDR3aa: CASSYATTAQTIKEETQYF
j_gene: TRBJ1-4; d_gene: NA; v_gene: TRBV7-8; abundance: NA; CDR3nt: TGTGCCAGCAGCTTTGTTCTGAGCCCGAATGAAAAACTGTTTTTT; CDR3aa: CASSFVLSPNEKLFF
j_gene: TRBJ2-4; d_gene: TRBD2; v_gene: TRBV3-1; abundance: many; CDR3nt: TGTGCCAGCAGCCCCCCTAGCGGGCGAAACATTCAGTACTTC; CDR3aa: CASSPPSGRNIQYF
j_gene: TRBJ2-1; d_gene: NA; v_gene: TRBV29-1; abundance: NA; CDR3nt: TGCAGCGTTCCGGGCCCGACCTGGGGCAATGAGCAGTTCTTC; CDR3aa: CSVPGPTWGNEQFF
j_gene: TRBJ2-1; d_gene: NA; v_gene: TRBV24-1; abundance: NA; CDR3nt: TGTGCCACCAGTGACCGCCGACTTGAGCAGTTCTTC; CDR3aa: CATSDRRLEQFF
j_gene: TRBJ2-7; d_gene: NA; v_gene: TRBV4-3; abundance: NA; CDR3nt: TGCGCCAGCAGCCAAGACCGGGGGAGTCACTACGAGCAGTACTTC; CDR3aa: CASSQDRGSHYEQYF
j_gene: TRBJ2-5; d_gene: NA; v_gene: TRBV30; abundance: once; CDR3nt: TGTGCCTGGAGAGGAGCGGAAGAGACCCAGTACTTC; CDR3aa: CAWRGAEETQYF
j_gene: TRBJ2-2; d_gene: NA; v_gene: TRBV12-5; abundance: few; CDR3nt: TGTGCTAGTGGGACAGGTGCGAACACCGGGGAGCTGTTTTTT; CDR3aa: CASGTGANTGELFF
j_gene: TRBJ2-7; d_gene: NA; v_gene: TRBV29-1; abundance: few; CDR3nt: TGCAGCGTCGTGGACAGTCTCTACGAGCAGTACTTC; CDR3aa: CSVVDSLYEQYF